Listed below are T cell receptor beta chains from one sample, sequenced in a study of T cell repertoires in cytomegalovirus infection. TCRdb fed the reads into MiXCR, producing one record per CDR3 protein. This table has over 40,000 distinct CDR3 sequences, under 20% appearing once. Their recognized antigens are unknown. This specimen consisted of CD8+ T cells from cultured PBMCs, obtained from culture after CMV antigen stimulation. Source of these receptors: a human donor in good health (CMV status not recorded). Some clones in this sample may be carry-over from other donors' samples. The CDR3 runs from the conserved cysteine through the conserved F or W. The D gene is left open where the match is weak. Where a row states a size, it is once, few, many or the class of an expanded clone; other rows omit it.

few,TRBD2,TRBV4-1,TRBJ2-3,CASSQDLASGTTDTQYF,TGCGCCAGCAGCCAAGATCTGGCTAGCGGGACCACAGATACGCAGTATTTT
.,.,TRBV20-1,TRBJ1-6,CSARDHRRVNSPLHF,TGCAGTGCTAGAGATCACCGGAGGGTTAATTCACCCCTCCACTTT
few,.,TRBV7-9,TRBJ2-1,CASSPPRSYNEQFF,TGTGCCAGCAGTCCCCCCCGCTCCTACAATGAGCAGTTCTTC
.,.,TRBV27,TRBJ2-3,CASSPGRADTQYF,TGTGCCAGCAGTCCCGGTCGGGCAGATACGCAGTATTTT
.,TRBD1,TRBV19,TRBJ2-5,CASSIVRMDRGQETQYF,TGTGCCAGTAGTATTGTGAGAATGGACAGGGGCCAAGAGACCCAGTACTTC
.,.,TRBV5-4,TRBJ2-3,CASSPLDRVRTDTQYF,TGTGCCAGCAGCCCCCTCGACCGCGTCCGCACAGATACGCAGTATTTT
.,.,TRBV6-2/TRBV6-3,TRBJ2-7,CASSYGEAVEQYF,TGTGCCAGCAGTTACGGGGAGGCGGTCGAGCAGTACTTC
few,.,TRBV7-2,TRBJ1-6,CASSPRWRDYNSPLHF,TGTGCCAGCAGCCCACGATGGAGGGACTATAATTCACCCCTCCACTTT
few,TRBD1,TRBV19,TRBJ1-4,CASTTGFKEKLFF,TGTGCCAGCACGACAGGGTTCAAGGAAAAACTGTTTTTT
.,.,TRBV7-6,TRBJ1-4,CASSLVQRKGEKLFF,TGTGCCAGCAGCTTAGTTCAGAGAAAGGGTGAAAAACTGTTTTTT
many,TRBD1,TRBV7-9,TRBJ1-4,CASSSATGQVNEKLFF,TGTGCCAGCAGCTCAGCGACGGGACAGGTCAATGAAAAACTGTTTTTT
few,.,TRBV9,TRBJ2-3,CASSVQTRTDTQYF,TGTGCCAGCAGCGTACAAACACGGACAGATACGCAGTATTTT
few,.,TRBV11-2,TRBJ1-6,CASSLGGALHF,TGTGCCAGCAGCTTAGGGGGGGCCCTCCACTTT
.,.,TRBV20-1,TRBJ1-2,CSARGWSSNYGYTF,TGCAGTGCTAGGGGATGGAGTTCTAACTATGGCTACACCTTC
.,TRBD1,TRBV18,TRBJ1-2,CASSPSGTGILGYTF,TGTGCCAGCTCACCCAGCGGGACAGGGATTCTTGGCTACACCTTC
few,.,TRBV6-5,TRBJ2-2,CASSQTGGVNGELFF,TGTGCCAGCAGCCAGACTGGGGGAGTAAACGGGGAGCTGTTTTTT
many,TRBD1,TRBV7-2,TRBJ1-1,CASSAQTGGMNTEAFF,TGTGCCAGCAGCGCACAAACAGGGGGCATGAACACTGAAGCTTTCTTT
many,TRBD1,TRBV7-9,TRBJ2-3,CAGRGQGGTDTQYF,TGTGCCGGTCGCGGACAGGGCGGCACAGATACGCAGTATTTT
few,TRBD1,TRBV15,TRBJ2-7,CATSSRDRENEQYF,TGTGCCACCAGCAGCCGGGACAGGGAGAACGAGCAGTACTTC
.,TRBD1,TRBV11-2,TRBJ2-5,CASSLGQGRETQYF,TGTGCCAGCAGCCTGGGACAGGGGAGAGAGACCCAGTACTTC
few,.,TRBV3-1,TRBJ2-5,CASSQTAGAVQETQYF,TGTGCCAGCAGCCAAACCGCGGGGGCCGTCCAAGAGACCCAGTACTTC
few,TRBD2,TRBV20-1,TRBJ2-5,CSATTSGRSKTGETQYF,TGCAGTGCGACGACTAGCGGGAGGTCTAAGACCGGCGAGACCCAGTACTTC
.,TRBD1,TRBV19,TRBJ2-5,CASTESRTGDQETQYF,TGTGCCAGTACCGAATCTCGGACAGGGGACCAAGAGACCCAGTACTTC
few,.,TRBV19,TRBJ2-7,CASSPPGGHHEQYF,TGTGCCAGTAGCCCCCCCGGGGGGCATCACGAGCAGTACTTC
.,.,TRBV6-1,TRBJ2-3,CASRSRQGLPDTQYF,TGTGCCAGCAGATCCCGACAGGGACTCCCGGATACGCAGTATTTT
.,.,TRBV4-3,TRBJ1-5,CASSQSLLQPQHF,TGCGCCAGCAGCCAATCCCTTCTTCAGCCCCAGCATTTT
few,.,TRBV11-2,TRBJ2-7,CASSLPGEQYF,TGTGCCAGCAGCCTACCGGGGGAGCAGTACTTC
few,.,TRBV29-1,TRBJ2-1,CSVEDLSGDSYNEQFF,TGCAGCGTTGAAGATCTTTCGGGGGACTCCTACAATGAGCAGTTCTTC
.,.,TRBV11-1,TRBJ1-2,CASSLVQRDGYTF,TGTGCCAGCAGCTTAGTACAGAGGGATGGCTACACCTTC
.,.,TRBV6-2/TRBV6-3,TRBJ1-1,CASSADRQNTEAFF,TGTGCCAGCAGTGCCGACAGACAAAACACTGAAGCTTTCTTT
.,.,TRBV20-1,TRBJ2-3,CSVVQGVDTQYF,TGCAGTGTAGTGCAGGGAGTAGATACGCAGTATTTT
many,TRBD2,TRBV7-2,TRBJ2-6,CASSGGAGANVLTF,TGTGCCTCCTCGGGGGGGGCTGGGGCCAACGTCCTGACTTTC